This T cell receptor (beta chain) was obtained from a study of blood T cells in healthy people across ages. In germline, CDR1 is SNHLY, CDR2 FYNNEI. Trimming took off 4 bases at V and 4 bases at J, with 13 bases between the two ends. The CDR3 length is 14 residues. A second PCR of 7 to 11 cycles used a sample-barcoded 5' primer and a J-beta primer mix. One entry per CDR3 protein results from TCRdb running MiXCR on the 5' RACE reads. The sample comprises 800,000 to 950,000 distinct CDR3 sequences, about 29% of which are singletons, and roughly 10% rests with the top ten. This clonotype was observed a few times. These data are also associated with another study on T cells of mothers and their children. This second study says: Samples were obtained from a few healthy Caucasian mothers and their six children. Every mother supplied over 8 million TCR beta CDR3 reads and every child some 3 million.

This TCR came from a woman between 40 and 55 years old in good health. The chain has TRBV2 and TRBJ1-1, with D perhaps matching TRBD1 (6 bases). Sequenced input: blood. CDR3 nucleotides: TGTGCCAGCAGTGTTCAGGGGCGGGTCACTGAAGCTTTCTTT. Translation gives CASSVQGRVTEAFF.